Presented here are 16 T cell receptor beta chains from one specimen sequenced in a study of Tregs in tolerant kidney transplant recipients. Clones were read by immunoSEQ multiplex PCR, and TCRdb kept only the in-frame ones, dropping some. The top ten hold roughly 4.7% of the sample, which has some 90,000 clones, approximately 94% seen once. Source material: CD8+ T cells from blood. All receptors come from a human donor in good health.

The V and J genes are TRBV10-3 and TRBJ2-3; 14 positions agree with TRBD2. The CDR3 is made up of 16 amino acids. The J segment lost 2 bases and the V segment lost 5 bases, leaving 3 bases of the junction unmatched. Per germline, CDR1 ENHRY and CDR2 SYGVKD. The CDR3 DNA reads TGTGCCATCAGTCGACTAGCGGGGGGGTACACAGATACGCAGTATTTT. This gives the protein CAISRLAGGYTDTQYF.

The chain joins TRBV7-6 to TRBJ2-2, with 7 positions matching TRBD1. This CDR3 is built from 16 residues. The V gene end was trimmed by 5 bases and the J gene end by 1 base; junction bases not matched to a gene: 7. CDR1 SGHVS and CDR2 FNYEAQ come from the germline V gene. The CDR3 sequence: CASSGRQGLNTGELFF. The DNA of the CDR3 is TGTGCCAGCAGCGGGCGACAGGGATTGAACACCGGGGAGCTGTTTTTT.

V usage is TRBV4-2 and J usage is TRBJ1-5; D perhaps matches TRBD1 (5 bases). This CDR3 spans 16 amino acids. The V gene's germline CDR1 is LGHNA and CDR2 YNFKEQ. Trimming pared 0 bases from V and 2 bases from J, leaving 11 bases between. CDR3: CASSQEGGLGNQPQHF. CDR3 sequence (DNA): TGTGCCAGCAGCCAAGAGGGGGGACTCGGCAATCAGCCCCAGCATTTT.

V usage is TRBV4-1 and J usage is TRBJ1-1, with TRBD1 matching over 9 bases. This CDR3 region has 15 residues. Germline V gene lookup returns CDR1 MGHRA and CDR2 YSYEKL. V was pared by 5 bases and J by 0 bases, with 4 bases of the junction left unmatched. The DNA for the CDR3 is TGCGCCAGCAGCTGGAGGACAGGGGTGAACACTGAAGCTTTCTTT. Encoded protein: CASSWRTGVNTEAFF.

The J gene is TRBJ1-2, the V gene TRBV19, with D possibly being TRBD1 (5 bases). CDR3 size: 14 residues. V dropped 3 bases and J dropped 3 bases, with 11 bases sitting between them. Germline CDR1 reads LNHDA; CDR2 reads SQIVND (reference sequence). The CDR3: CASSIRGLDYGYTF. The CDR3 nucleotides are TGTGCCAGTAGTATTCGGGGACTTGACTATGGCTACACCTTC.

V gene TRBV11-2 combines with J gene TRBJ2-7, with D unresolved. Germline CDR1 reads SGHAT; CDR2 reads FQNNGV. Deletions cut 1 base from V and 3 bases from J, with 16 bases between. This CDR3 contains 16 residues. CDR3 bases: TGTGCCAGCAGCTTAGTCGATGCGGCGGTGGTCTACGAGCAGTACTTC. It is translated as CASSLVDAAVVYEQYF. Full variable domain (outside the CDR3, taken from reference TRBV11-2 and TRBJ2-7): EAGVAQSPRYKIIEKRQSVAFWCNPISGHATLYWYQQILGQGPKLLIQFQNNGVVDDSQLPKDRFSAERLKGVDSTLKIQPAKLEDSAVYLCASSLVDAAVVYEQYFGPGTRLTVT.

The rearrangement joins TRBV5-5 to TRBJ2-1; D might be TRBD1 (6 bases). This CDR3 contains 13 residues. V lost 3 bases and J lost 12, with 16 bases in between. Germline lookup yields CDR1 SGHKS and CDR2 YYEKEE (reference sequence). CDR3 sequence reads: CASSSGHPFLQFF. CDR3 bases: TGTGCCAGCAGCTCGGGACACCCTTTCTTGCAGTTCTTC.

The CDR3 reads CASSSRIIRGDRYTQYF. CDR3 nucleotide sequence: TGTGCCAGTAGTAGCAGAATTATCAGGGGAGATAGATATACGCAGTATTTT. The chain links TRBV19 to TRBJ2-3, with TRBD1 as a possible D gene (6 bases). Germline V CDR1 and CDR2: LNHDA, SQIVND (reference sequence). This CDR3 contains 17 residues. V gave up 4 bases and J gave up 7 bases, with 24 bases separating them.

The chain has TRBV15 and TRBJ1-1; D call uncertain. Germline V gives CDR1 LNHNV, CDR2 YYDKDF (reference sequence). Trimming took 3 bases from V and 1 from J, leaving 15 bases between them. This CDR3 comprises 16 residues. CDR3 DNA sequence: TGTGCCACCAGCAGGTATCCTTACGAAGAGAACACTGAAGCTTTCTTT. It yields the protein CATSRYPYEENTEAFF.

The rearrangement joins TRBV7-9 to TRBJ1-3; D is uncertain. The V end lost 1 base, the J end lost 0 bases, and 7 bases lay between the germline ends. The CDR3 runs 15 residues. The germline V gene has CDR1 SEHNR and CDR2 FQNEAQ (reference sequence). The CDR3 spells CASSLEAFSGNTIYF. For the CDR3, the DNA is TGTGCCAGCAGCTTAGAGGCCTTCTCTGGAAACACCATATATTTT. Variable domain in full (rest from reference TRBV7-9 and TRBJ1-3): DTGVSQNPRHKITKRGQNVTFRCDPISEHNRLYWYRQTLGQGPEFLTYFQNEAQLEKSRLLSDRFSAERPKGSFSTLEIQRTEQGDSAMYLCASSLEAFSGNTIYFGEGSWLTVV.

CDR3 DNA: TGTGCCAGCAGCTTAATATATGACAGGTTTCCCGGGGAGAACACTGAAGCTTTCTTT. Its translation: CASSLIYDRFPGENTEAFF. V usage is TRBV7-9 and J usage is TRBJ1-1; possibly TRBD1 for D (6 bases). Trimming stripped 2 bases from V and 1 base from J, with 23 bases between. CDR1 and CDR2 (germline): SEHNR, FQNEAQ (reference sequence). The CDR3 spans 19 residues.

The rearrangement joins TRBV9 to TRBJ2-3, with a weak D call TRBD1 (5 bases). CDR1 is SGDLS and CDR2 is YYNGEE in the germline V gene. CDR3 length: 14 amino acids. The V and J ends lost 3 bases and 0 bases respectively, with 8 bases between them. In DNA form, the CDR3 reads TGTGCCAGCAGCGGGGGCTCTAGCACAGATACGCAGTATTTT. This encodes CASSGGSSTDTQYF.

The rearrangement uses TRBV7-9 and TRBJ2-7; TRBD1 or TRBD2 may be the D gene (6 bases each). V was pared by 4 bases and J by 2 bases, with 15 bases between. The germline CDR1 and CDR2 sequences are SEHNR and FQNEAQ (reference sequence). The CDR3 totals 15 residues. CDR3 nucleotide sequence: TGTGCCAGCAGCTCAGAGGGGGGCGGCCCCTACGAGCAGTACTTC. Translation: CASSSEGGGPYEQYF.

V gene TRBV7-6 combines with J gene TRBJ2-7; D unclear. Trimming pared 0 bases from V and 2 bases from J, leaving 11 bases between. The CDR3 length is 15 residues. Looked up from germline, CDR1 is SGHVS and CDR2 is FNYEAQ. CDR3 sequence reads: CASSLADGSPYEQYF. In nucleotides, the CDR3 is TGTGCCAGCAGCTTAGCGGACGGGTCACCCTACGAGCAGTACTTC.

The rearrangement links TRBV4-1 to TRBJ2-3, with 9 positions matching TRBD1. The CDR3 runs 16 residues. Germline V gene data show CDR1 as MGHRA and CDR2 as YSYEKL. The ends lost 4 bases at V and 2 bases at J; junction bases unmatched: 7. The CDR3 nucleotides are TGCGCCAGCAGCCCCAGACCACAGGGGGCCACAGATACGCAGTATTTT. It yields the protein CASSPRPQGATDTQYF.

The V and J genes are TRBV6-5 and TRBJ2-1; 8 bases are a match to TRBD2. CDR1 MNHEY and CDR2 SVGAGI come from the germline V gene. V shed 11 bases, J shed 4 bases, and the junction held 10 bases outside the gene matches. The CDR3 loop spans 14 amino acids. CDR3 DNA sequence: TGTGCCGCCGGCCGGGAGGGCAGGTACAATGAGCAGTTCTTC. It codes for CAAGREGRYNEQFF.